This TCR beta chain was found in a study of OX40 agonist ivuxolimab in advanced cancers. As for the study in general: The study enrolled dose-escalation patients with hepatocellular carcinoma, melanoma, renal cell or head and neck cancer. Study-wide findings and caveats: On average, CD8+ T cells had more expanded clones than CD4+. Among the nonresponders, some also had low normalized T-cell clonal expansion.

A single count supports this clone. Its matching antigen is unknown. V was pared by 0 bases and J by 5 bases, with 14 bases between. CDR3 length: 15 amino acids. Germline lookup yields CDR1 SGDLS and CDR2 YYNGEE. The method was immunoSEQ multiplex PCR; TCRdb's version includes in-frame clones alone and lacks a portion of them. The data hold several thousand clones, with approximately 94% observed a single time. This clonotype was obtained from an adult with an advanced solid tumor such as melanoma, head and neck, liver or kidney cancer. The sequencing here drew on CD4+ or CD8+ T cells sorted from blood, taken in a trial of the OX40 agonist ivuxolimab. The rearrangement uses TRBV9 and TRBJ2-5; no clear D. CDR3 sequence reads: CASSVGGPKVETQYF. The CDR3, as DNA: TGTGCCAGCAGCGTAGGGGGTCCCAAAGTCGAGACCCAGTACTTC.